The 6 T cell receptor beta chains reported below all come from one sample, sequenced in a study of blood T cell repertoires in COVID-19. The table came from immunoSEQ multiplex PCR; TCRdb's copy has only in-frame clones and leaves some out. The sample comprises roughly 250,000 clones, roughly 82% of which are singletons, and more than 4.5% rests with the top ten. What was sequenced was peripheral blood. Source of these receptors: a woman over 75 with active or convalescent COVID-19.

The J gene is TRBJ1-4, the V gene TRBV5-1, with D possibly matching TRBD1 (6 bases). CDR1 and CDR2 from the germline V gene are SGHRS and YFSETQ. Trimming took off 5 bases at V and 0 bases at J, with 17 bases between the two ends. This CDR3 spans 17 amino acids. CDR3 bases: TGCGCCAGCAGTCTGGACAGTTACCCCTCAACTAATGAAAAACTGTTTTTT. Translation gives CASSLDSYPSTNEKLFF.

The chain uses TRBV2 and TRBJ1-5, with 8 bases identical to TRBD1. V shed 6 bases, J shed 0 bases, and the junction held 7 bases outside the gene matches. Germline V gene data show CDR1 as SNHLY and CDR2 as FYNNEI. CDR3 length equals 16 residues. CDR3 region: CASRDREGYSNQPQHF. CDR3 sequence (DNA): TGTGCCAGCAGGGACAGGGAAGGGTATAGCAATCAGCCCCAGCATTTT.

J is TRBJ2-7 and V is TRBV30; 8 bases align to TRBD1. The CDR3 consists of 19 residues. V dropped 0 bases and J dropped 2; count of bases not matched to a gene: 18. The V gene's germline CDR1 is GTSNPN and CDR2 SVGIG (reference sequence). CDR3 nucleotides: TGTGCCTGGAGTGTACCGAGGACAGGGAGTACCAGGGGGGCCTACGAGCAGTACTTC. Amino acids: CAWSVPRTGSTRGAYEQYF.

The chain couples TRBV7-8 to TRBJ2-7; 8 bases fit TRBD1. Germline loops: CDR1 SGHVS, CDR2 FQNEAQ. J lost 5 bases, V lost 1 base, and 7 bases had no gene match. The CDR3 loop spans 15 amino acids. The CDR3 bases are TGTGCCAGCAGCTTAGAAGGACAGGGTTACCACGAGCAGTACTTC. Translated: CASSLEGQGYHEQYF.

This chain joins TRBV5-4 and TRBJ1-5; D unresolved. Germline loops: CDR1 SGHNT, CDR2 YYREEE (reference sequence). This CDR3 comprises 13 residues. Trimming took 2 bases from V and 3 from J, leaving 6 bases between them. CDR3 residues: CASSFDTNQPQHF. In nucleotides, the CDR3 is TGTGCCAGCAGCTTCGACACCAATCAGCCCCAGCATTTT.

The chain couples TRBV2 to TRBJ2-7, with 7 nucleotides matching TRBD2. V lost 4 bases, J lost 0 bases, and 3 bases stayed unmatched. The germline CDR1 and CDR2 sequences are SNHLY and FYNNEI. This CDR3 has 14 amino acids. The CDR3 here is CASSVGGGSYEQYF. CDR3 DNA: TGTGCCAGCAGTGTGGGCGGGGGCTCCTACGAGCAGTACTTC.